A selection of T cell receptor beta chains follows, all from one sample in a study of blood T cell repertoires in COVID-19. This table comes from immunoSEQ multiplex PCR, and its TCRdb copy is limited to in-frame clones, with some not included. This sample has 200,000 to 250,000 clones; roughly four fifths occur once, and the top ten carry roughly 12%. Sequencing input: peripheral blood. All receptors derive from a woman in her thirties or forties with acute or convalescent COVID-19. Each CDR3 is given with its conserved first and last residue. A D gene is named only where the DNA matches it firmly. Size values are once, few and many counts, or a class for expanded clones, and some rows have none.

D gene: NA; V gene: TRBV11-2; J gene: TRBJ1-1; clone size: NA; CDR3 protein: CASSSSRRGTEAFF; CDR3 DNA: TGTGCCAGCAGCTCCTCCCGTAGGGGGACTGAAGCTTTCTTT
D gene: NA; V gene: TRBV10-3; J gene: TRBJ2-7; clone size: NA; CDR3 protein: CAISVGGQSSYEQYF; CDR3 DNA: TGTGCCATCAGTGTAGGGGGTCAGAGCTCCTACGAGCAGTACTTC
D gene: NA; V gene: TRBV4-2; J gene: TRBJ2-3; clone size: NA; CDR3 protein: CASSQATQTDTQYF; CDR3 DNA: TGTGCCAGCAGCCAAGCAACCCAGACAGATACGCAGTATTTT
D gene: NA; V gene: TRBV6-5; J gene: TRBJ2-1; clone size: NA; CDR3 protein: CASSYSDSGYNEQFF; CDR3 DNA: TGTGCCAGCAGTTACTCCGACAGTGGATACAATGAGCAGTTCTTC
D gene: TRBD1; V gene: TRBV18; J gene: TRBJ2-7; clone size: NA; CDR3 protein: CASSLQGEEDEQYF; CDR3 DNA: TGTGCCAGCTCACTACAGGGGGAGGAGGACGAGCAGTACTTC
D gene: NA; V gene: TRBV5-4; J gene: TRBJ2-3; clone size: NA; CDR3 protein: CASSLILGPSTDTQYF; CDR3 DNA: TGTGCCAGCAGCTTGATACTGGGGCCCAGCACAGATACGCAGTATTTT
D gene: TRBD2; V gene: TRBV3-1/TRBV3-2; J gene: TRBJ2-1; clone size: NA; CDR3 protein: CASSPTSGTLFGNEQFF; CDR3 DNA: TGTGCCAGCAGCCCGACTAGCGGGACCCTTTTTGGGAATGAGCAGTTCTTC
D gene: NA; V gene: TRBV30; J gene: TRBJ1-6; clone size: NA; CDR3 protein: CAWSTGYNSPLHF; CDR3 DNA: TGTGCCTGGTCGACGGGCTATAATTCACCCCTCCACTTT
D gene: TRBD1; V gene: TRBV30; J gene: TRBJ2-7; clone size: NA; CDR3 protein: CAWSRDRGLNEQYF; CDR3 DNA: TGTGCCTGGAGCCGGGACAGGGGGCTTAACGAGCAGTACTTC
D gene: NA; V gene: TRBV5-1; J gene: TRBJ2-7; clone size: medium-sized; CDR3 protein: CASSFNSYEQYF; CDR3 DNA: TGCGCCAGCAGCTTCAACTCCTACGAGCAGTACTTC
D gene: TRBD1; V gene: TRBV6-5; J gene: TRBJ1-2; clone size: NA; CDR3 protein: CASKTQGGYGYTF; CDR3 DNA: TGTGCCAGCAAGACACAGGGGGGCTATGGCTACACCTTC
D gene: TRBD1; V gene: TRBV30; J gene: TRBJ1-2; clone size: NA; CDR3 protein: CAWQPGQGITRANYGYTF; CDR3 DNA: TGTGCCTGGCAACCGGGACAGGGGATTACAAGAGCTAACTATGGCTACACCTTC
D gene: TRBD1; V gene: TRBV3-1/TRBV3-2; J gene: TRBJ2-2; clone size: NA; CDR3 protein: CASSYAGGDTGELFF; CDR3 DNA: TGTGCCAGCAGTTACGCAGGGGGAGACACCGGGGAGCTGTTTTTT
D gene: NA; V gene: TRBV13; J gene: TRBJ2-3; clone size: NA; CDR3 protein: CASSLTGPSDTQYF; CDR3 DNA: TGTGCCAGCAGCCTGACAGGCCCCTCGGATACGCAGTATTTT
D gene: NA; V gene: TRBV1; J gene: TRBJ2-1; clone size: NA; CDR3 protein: CTSSQEPGGPKMGNNEQFF; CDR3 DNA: TGCACCAGCAGCCAAGAACCGGGAGGGCCGAAGATGGGAAACAATGAGCAGTTCTTC
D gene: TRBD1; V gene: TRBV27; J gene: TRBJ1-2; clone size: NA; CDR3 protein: CASSLYRGWGYTF; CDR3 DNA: TGTGCCAGCAGCTTATACAGGGGTTGGGGCTACACCTTC
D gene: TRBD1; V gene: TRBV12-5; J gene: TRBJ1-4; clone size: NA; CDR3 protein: CASGLGTGHLANEKLFF; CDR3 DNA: TGTGCTAGTGGTCTCGGGACAGGCCACCTGGCTAATGAAAAACTGTTTTTT
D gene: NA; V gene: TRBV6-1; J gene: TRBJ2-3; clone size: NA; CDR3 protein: CASSEVPLSTDTQYF; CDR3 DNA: TGTGCCAGCAGTGAAGTACCACTCAGCACAGATACGCAGTATTTT
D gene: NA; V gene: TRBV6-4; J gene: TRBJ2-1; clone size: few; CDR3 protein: CASSEEGDPLDQFF; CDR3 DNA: TGTGCCAGCAGTGAAGAGGGTGATCCCCTTGACCAGTTCTTC
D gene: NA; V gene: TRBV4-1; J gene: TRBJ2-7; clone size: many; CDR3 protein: CASSQAVEGDEQYF; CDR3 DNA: TGCGCCAGCAGCCAAGCGGTGGAAGGGGATGAGCAGTACTTC
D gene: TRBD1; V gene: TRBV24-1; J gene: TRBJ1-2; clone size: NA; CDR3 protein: CATSDSRQGVGYTF; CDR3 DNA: TGTGCCACCAGTGATTCTCGACAGGGAGTAGGCTACACCTTC
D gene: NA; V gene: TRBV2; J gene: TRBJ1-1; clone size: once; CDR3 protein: CASRISRTVNTEAFF; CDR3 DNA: TGTGCCAGCAGGATATCCAGGACAGTGAACACTGAAGCTTTCTTT
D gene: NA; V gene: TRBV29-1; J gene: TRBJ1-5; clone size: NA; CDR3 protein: CSVMNGGGQHF; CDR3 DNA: TGCAGCGTCATGAACGGGGGTGGCCAGCATTTT
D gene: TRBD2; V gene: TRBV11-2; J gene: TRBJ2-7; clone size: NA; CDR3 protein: CASSFRGTSGGLSYEQYF; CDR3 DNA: TGTGCCAGCAGCTTTCGAGGGACTAGCGGGGGCCTCTCCTACGAGCAGTACTTC
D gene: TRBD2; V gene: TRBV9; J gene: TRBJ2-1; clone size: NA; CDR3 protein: CASSVRLAGGPELF; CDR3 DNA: TGTGCCAGCAGCGTCAGACTAGCGGGAGGGCCGGAGCTCTTC
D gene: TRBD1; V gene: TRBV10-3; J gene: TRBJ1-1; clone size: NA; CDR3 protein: CAISARDRAEAFF; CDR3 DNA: TGTGCCATCAGTGCGCGGGACAGGGCTGAAGCTTTCTTT
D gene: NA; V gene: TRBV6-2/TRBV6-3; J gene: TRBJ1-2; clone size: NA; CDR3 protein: CASSYGVRNYGYTF; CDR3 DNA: TGTGCCAGCAGTTACGGAGTCAGAAACTATGGCTACACCTTC
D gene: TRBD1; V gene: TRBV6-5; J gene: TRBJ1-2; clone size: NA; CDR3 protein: CASSLVGTDHYGYTF; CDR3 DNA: TGTGCCAGCAGTTTAGTCGGGACAGACCATTATGGCTACACCTTC
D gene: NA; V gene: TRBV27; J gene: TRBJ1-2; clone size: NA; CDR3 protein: CASGRQESYGYTF; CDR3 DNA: TGTGCCAGCGGGAGACAGGAAAGCTATGGCTACACCTTC
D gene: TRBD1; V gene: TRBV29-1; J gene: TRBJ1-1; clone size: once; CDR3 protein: CSVTTGGALAFF; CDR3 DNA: TGCAGCGTAACGACAGGGGGCGCATTAGCTTTCTTT
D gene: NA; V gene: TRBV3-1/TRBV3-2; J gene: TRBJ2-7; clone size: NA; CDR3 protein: CASSPRGRVSEQYF; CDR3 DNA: TGTGCCAGCAGCCCCCGAGGCAGGGTGAGCGAGCAGTACTTC
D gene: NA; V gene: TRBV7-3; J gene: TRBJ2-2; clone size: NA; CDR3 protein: CASSLRAGELFF; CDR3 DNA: TGTGCCAGCAGCTTAAGAGCCGGGGAGCTGTTTTTT
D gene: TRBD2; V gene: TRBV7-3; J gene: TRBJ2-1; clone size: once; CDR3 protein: CASSLRSGGAPYSYNEQFF; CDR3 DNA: TGTGCCAGCAGCTTACGAAGCGGGGGGGCCCCCTACTCCTACAATGAGCAGTTCTTC
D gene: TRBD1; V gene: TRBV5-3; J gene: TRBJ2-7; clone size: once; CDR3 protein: CARSLEGASRTYEQYF; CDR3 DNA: TGTGCCAGAAGCTTGGAGGGGGCGAGTAGGACCTACGAGCAGTACTTC
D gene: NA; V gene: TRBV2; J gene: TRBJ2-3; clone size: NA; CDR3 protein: CASSPRDFYTDTQYF; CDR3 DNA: TGTGCCAGCAGCCCCCGGGACTTCTACACAGATACGCAGTATTTT
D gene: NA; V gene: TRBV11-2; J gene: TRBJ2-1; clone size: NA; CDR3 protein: CASSLGLAHNEQFF; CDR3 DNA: TGTGCCAGCAGCTTAGGTCTAGCGCACAATGAGCAGTTCTTC
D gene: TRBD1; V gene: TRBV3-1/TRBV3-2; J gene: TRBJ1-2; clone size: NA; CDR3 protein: CASSQRTGDGYTF; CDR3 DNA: TGTGCCAGCAGCCAGAGGACAGGGGACGGCTACACCTTC
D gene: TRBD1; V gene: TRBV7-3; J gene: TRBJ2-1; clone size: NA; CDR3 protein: CASSLGPGQDYNEQFF; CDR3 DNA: TGTGCCAGCAGCTTAGGTCCGGGACAGGATTACAATGAGCAGTTCTTC
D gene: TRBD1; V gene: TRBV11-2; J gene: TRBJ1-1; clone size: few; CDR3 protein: CASSLGQKNTEAFF; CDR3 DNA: TGTGCCAGCAGCTTGGGACAGAAGAACACTGAAGCTTTCTTT
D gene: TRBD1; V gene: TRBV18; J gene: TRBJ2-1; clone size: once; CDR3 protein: CASSNRGTLYNEQFF; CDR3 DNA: TGTGCCAGCTCAAACAGGGGGACCCTTTACAATGAGCAGTTCTTC
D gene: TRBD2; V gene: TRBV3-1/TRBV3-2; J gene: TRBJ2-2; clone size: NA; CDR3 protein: CASSRRLAGSSGELFF; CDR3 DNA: TGTGCCAGCAGCCGAAGACTAGCGGGCAGTTCCGGGGAGCTGTTTTTT
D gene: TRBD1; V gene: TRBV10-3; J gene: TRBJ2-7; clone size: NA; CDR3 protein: CAISDTISGTGSYEQYF; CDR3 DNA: TGTGCCATCAGTGACACCATTTCCGGGACAGGGTCCTACGAGCAGTACTTC
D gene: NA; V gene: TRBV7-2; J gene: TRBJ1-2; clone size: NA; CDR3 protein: CASSLDDSLGGYTF; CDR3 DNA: TGTGCCAGCAGCTTAGATGACAGCTTGGGGGGCTACACCTTC
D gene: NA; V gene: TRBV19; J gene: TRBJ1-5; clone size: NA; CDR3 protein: CASSPGYGQDNQPQHF; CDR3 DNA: TGTGCCAGTAGTCCAGGATATGGGCAAGACAATCAGCCCCAGCATTTT
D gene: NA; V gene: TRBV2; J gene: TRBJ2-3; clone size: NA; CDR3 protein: CASSLEGPPWDTQYF; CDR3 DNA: TGTGCCAGCAGTCTGGAGGGACCGCCCTGGGATACGCAGTATTTT
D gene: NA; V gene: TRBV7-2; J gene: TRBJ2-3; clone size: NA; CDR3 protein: CASSKGGTDTQYF; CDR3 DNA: TGTGCCTCATCGAAGGGGGGCACAGATACGCAGTATTTT
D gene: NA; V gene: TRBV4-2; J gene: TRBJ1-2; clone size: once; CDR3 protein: CASSQVDSRGPYGYTF; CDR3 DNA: TGTGCCAGCAGCCAAGTTGATAGCAGGGGCCCCTATGGCTACACCTTC
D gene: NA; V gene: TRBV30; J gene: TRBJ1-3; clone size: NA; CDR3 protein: CAWSVLGNTIYF; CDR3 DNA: TGTGCCTGGAGTGTACTGGGAAACACCATATATTTT
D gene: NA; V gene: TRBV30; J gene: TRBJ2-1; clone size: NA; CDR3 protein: CAWSLGQYNEQFF; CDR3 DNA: TGTGCCTGGAGTCTAGGACAGTACAATGAGCAGTTCTTC
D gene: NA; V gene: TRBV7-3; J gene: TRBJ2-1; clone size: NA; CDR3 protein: CASSPGGGANEQFF; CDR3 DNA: TGTGCCAGCAGCCCAGGTGGTGGGGCCAATGAGCAGTTCTTC
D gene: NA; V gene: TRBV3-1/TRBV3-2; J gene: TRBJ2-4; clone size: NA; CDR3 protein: CASSPRRNPSNIQYF; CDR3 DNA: TGTGCCAGCAGCCCTAGGAGGAACCCATCAAACATTCAGTACTTC
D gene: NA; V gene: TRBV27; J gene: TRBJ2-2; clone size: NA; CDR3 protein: CASRRELGAGELFF; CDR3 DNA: TGTGCCAGCAGACGAGAGCTGGGCGCCGGGGAGCTGTTTTTT
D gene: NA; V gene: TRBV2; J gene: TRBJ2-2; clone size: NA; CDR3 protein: CASSNRNTGELFF; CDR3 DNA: TGTGCCAGCAGTAACAGAAACACCGGGGAGCTGTTTTTT
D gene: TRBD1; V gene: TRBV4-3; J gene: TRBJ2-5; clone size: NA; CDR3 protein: CASSEMYRGQETQYF; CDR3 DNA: TGCGCCAGCAGCGAGATGTACAGGGGGCAAGAGACCCAGTACTTC
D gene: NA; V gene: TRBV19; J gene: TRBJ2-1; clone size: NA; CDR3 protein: CASSPRTAKGEQFF; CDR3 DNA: TGTGCCAGTAGTCCTCGGACAGCTAAAGGGGAGCAGTTCTTC
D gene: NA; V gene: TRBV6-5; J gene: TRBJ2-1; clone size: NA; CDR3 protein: CASSLFGSNEQFF; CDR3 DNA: TGTGCCAGCAGTTTGTTCGGGAGCAATGAGCAGTTCTTC
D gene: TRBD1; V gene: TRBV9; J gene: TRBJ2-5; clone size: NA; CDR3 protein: CASSVGTGAETQYF; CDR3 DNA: TGTGCCAGCAGCGTCGGGACAGGGGCGGAGACCCAGTACTTC